The subject of this entry is one T cell receptor beta chain. This clonotype was detected many times. It lacks a known antigen. Base qualities are missing; no much larger clone stands one base away. This sample is part of a study of early T cells in non-severe SARS-CoV-2 infection (dated by TCRdb to 2020 to 2022). Regarding the complete study: Because TCR sequencing relied on bulk RNA taken from unsorted whole blood, pairing of alpha and beta chains was not possible.

Set within a cohort of healthcare workers in London, UK, this nested case-control study involved weekly PCR testing of nasopharyngeal swabs along with blood sampling. Healthcare workers were enrolled in the week of the UK lockdown, from 23 to 31 March 2020, and were followed every week for up to roughly 15 weeks. The library was built by means of 5' RACE. Sequencing took place on a NextSeq 500. The TCR library protocol attached unique molecular identifiers to individual cDNA molecules to correct for sequencing error and PCR bias. Both TCR alpha and beta chains were sequenced, and tight co-correlation was observed between alpha and beta sequence abundances in each sample. Per the authors' processing: Decombinator V4 was used to annotate TCR sequences for V gene, J gene and CDR3. TCRs were defined as expanded if a significant change between any two time points was detected under a Poisson model with p below 0.0001. TCR abundances were normalised to the total number of TCRs sequenced in each sample and reported as counts per million. VDJdb, accessed on 1 November 2021, was searched for TCRs annotated for CMV, EBV and SARS-CoV-2, and TCRs annotated for more than one antigen were excluded. The public reads were quality trimmed at Q25 with fastp and then assembled into clones with MiXCR by TCRdb, keeping productive beta chains. Rows merge per CDR3 protein into single entries with the most common DNA and genes. The V and J calls and clone size come from TCRdb's table, not from the authors' own analysis. Counted in this sample were around 61,000 distinct CDR3 sequences; roughly 10% of them appeared once. Over 5% of the sample goes to the ten largest clones.

Points the paper makes about the study in general: VDJdb matching was skewed toward anti-spike CD8 responses and likely underestimated virus-specific expansions by missing private and CD4 specificities.

The clonotype comes from an adult who was a healthcare worker with PCR-confirmed SARS-CoV-2 infection or an uninfected control (not recorded which). Sequenced: whole blood.

The bases are TGTGCCAGCGCCGGGACTAGCCCCTACGAGCAGTACTTC. Its protein product is CASAGTSPYEQYF. This chain joins TRBV14 to TRBJ2-7, and 9 bases in between align with TRBD2. The germline V gene provides CDR1 SGHDN and CDR2 FVKESK. The CDR3 measures 13 amino acids from cysteine to phenylalanine. The sequence is cut down to CDR3 DNA, 39 bases in frame from base 1. Germline trimming amounts to 8 bases on V and 2 bases on J, with 4 as the count of junction bases outside the gene matches.